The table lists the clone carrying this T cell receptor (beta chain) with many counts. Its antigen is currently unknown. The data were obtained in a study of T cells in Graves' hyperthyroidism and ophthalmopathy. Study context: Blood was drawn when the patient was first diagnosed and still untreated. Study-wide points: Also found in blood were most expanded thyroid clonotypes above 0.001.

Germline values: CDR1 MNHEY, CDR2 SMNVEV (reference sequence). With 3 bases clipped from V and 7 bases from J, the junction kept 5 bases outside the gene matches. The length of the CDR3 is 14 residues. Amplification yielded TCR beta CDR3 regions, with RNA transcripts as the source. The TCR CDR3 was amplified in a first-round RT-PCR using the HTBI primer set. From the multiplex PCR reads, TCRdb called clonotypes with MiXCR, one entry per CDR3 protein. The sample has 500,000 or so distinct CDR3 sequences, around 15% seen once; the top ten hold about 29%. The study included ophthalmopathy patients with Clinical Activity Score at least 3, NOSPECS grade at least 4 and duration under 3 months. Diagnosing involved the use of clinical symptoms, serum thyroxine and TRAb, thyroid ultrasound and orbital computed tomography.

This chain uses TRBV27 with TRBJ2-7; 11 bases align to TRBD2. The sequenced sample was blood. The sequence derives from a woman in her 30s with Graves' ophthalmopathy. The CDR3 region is CASSFLAGGSEQYF. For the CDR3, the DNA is TGTGCCAGCAGTTTTTTAGCGGGAGGGAGTGAGCAGTACTTC.